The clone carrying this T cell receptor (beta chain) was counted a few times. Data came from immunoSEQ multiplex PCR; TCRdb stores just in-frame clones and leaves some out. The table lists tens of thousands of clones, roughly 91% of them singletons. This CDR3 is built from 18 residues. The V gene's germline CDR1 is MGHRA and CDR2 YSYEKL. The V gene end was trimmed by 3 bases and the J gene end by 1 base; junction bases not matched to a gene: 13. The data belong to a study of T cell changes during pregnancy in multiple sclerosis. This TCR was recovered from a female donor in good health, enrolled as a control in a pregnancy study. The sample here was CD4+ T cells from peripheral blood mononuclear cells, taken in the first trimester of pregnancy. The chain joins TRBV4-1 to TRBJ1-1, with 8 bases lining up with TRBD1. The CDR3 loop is CASSHPPGRGLKNTEAFF. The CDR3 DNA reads TGCGCCAGCAGCCACCCCCCGGGCAGGGGGCTAAAGAACACTGAAGCTTTCTTT.